Presented here are 3 T cell receptor beta chains from one specimen sequenced in a study of T cell responses to AZD1222 COVID-19 vaccine. Sequencing was performed with immunoSEQ multiplex PCR; in TCRdb, only in-frame clones are kept and a portion is missing. The data show about 150,000 clones, about nine tenths seen once. This specimen consisted of peripheral blood, obtained 28 days after the second AZD1222 dose. The receptors were sampled from an adult who received the AZD1222 COVID-19 vaccine.

The rearrangement uses TRBV30 and TRBJ1-2; D uncertain. CDR3 length: 13 amino acids. The V gene's germline CDR1 is GTSNPN and CDR2 SVGIG (reference sequence). V dropped 5 bases and J dropped 6 bases, with 16 bases sitting between them. CDR3 bases: TGTGCCTGGGCCCCCCGCTTAGGCGATGGCTACACCTTC. Amino acid sequence: CAWAPRLGDGYTF.

CDR3 protein: CASSFFWVHTGELFF. CDR3 bases: TGTGCCAGCAGCTTTTTTTGGGTCCACACCGGGGAGCTGTTTTTT. The chain uses TRBV5-6 and TRBJ2-2; D gene ambiguous. The CDR3 is made up of 15 amino acids. Looked up from germline, CDR1 is SGHDT and CDR2 is YYEEEE. V lost 2 bases to trimming and J lost 3 bases, with 11 bases between them.

The chain joins TRBV29-1 to TRBJ2-3; D remains unclear. The V end was cut by 3 bases, the J end by 11 bases, with 12 bases between. The CDR3 length is 11 residues. Germline V gene sequence: CDR1 SQVTM, CDR2 ANQGSEA. This CDR3 is CSVDSRPQQYF. CDR3 bases: TGCAGCGTTGACTCCAGGCCTCAGCAGTATTTT.